This entry describes one TCR beta chain. The antigen remains undetermined. These data originate in a study of graft-versus-host responses after intestinal transplantation. On the study more broadly: Anti-thymocyte globulin served as induction for all recipients, who then took tacrolimus and steroids for around 3 years. Study results and caveats: With peak circulating GvH clone levels came an association with early post-transplant HvG declines.

V was clipped by 5 bases and J by 3 bases; unmatched bases: 6. Per germline, CDR1 SGHVS and CDR2 FQNEAQ. The length of the CDR3 is 14 residues. Sequencing was performed with immunoSEQ multiplex PCR; in TCRdb, only in-frame clones are kept and a portion is missing. Here the sample spans tens of thousands of clones, about 90% being singletons. The starting material was unstimulated CD8+ T cells sorted from spleen or lymph node cells, obtained before intestinal transplant. The sequence derives from a human donor who received an intestinal transplant. The rearrangement links TRBV7-8 to TRBJ2-7; 8 nucleotides agree with TRBD1. In DNA, the CDR3 is TGTGCCAGCAGCCAGGGGACAGGCTACTACGAGCAGTACTTC. Residues: CASSQGTGYYEQYF.